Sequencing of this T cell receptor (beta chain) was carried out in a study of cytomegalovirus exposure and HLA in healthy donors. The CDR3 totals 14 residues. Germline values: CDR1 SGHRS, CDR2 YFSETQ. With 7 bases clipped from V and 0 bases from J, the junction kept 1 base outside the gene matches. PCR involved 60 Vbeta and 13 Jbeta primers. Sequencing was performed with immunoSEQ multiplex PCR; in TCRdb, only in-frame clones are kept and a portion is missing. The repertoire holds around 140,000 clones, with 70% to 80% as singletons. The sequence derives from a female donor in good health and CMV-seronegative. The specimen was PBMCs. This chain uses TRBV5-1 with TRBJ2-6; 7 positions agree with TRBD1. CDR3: CASWDSSGANVLTF. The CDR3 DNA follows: TGCGCCAGCTGGGACAGCTCTGGGGCCAACGTCCTGACTTTC.